Presented here are 19 T cell receptor beta chains from one specimen sequenced in a study of graft-versus-host responses after intestinal transplantation (dated by TCRdb to the early 2020s). Receptor amplification or capture employed the immunoSEQ multiplex PCR assay. TCRdb holds this immuneACCESS table with in-frame rearrangements only. Some clones are missing; in checked studies, unresolved V genes explain under half, and the rest has no known cause. The sample table records approximately 63,000 clones; 75% to 90% of these occur just once. The ten biggest clones cover about 1.7% of the sample. Intraepithelial and lamina propria lymphocytes were isolated from graft specimens using dithiothreitol, EDTA incubations and collagenase D digestion. The sample in question was ileum tissue, obtained 350 to 400 days after transplant. These TCRs come from a human patient who received an intestinal transplant, so some T cells may come from the graft donor.

This clone appeared a single time. The chain couples TRBV6-5 to TRBJ1-1; possibly TRBD1 for D (5 bases). The CDR3 spans 15 residues. Per germline, CDR1 MNHEY and CDR2 SVGAGI. The V gene lost 6 bases and the J gene lost 0 bases, with 14 bases spanning the gap. Written as DNA, the CDR3 is TGTGCCAGCAGCCCCGCTGGACACATGAACACTGAAGCTTTCTTT. Translating it yields CASSPAGHMNTEAFF.

V and J are TRBV9 and TRBJ1-1; D is ambiguous. CDR1 and CDR2 from the germline V gene are SGDLS and YYNGEE. This CDR3 is built from 15 residues. With 0 bases removed from V and 0 bases from J, the gap between germline ends came to 9 bases. CDR3 DNA sequence: TGTGCCAGCAGCGTAGGGGTGGAGTTGAACACTGAAGCTTTCTTT. Translation gives CASSVGVELNTEAFF.

This chain links TRBV2 with TRBJ2-5; D is possibly TRBD2 (5 bases). In germline, CDR1 is SNHLY, CDR2 FYNNEI. V lost 2 bases and J 3 bases, leaving 7 bases between the germline ends. The CDR3 runs 13 residues. CDR3: CASSEPAEETQYF. The CDR3 DNA reads TGTGCCAGCAGTGAACCAGCGGAAGAGACCCAGTACTTC. Full variable domain (remainder filled in from reference TRBV2 and TRBJ2-5): EPEVTQTPSHQVTQMGQEVILRCVPISNHLYFYWYRQILGQKVEFLVSFYNNEISEKSEIFDDQFSVERPDGSNFTLKIRSTKLEDSAMYFCASSEPAEETQYFGPGTRLLVL.

The rearrangement links TRBV9 to TRBJ2-3; D might be TRBD2 (5 bases). Trimming took off 5 bases at V and 6 bases at J, with 13 bases between the two ends. CDR1 SGDLS and CDR2 YYNGEE come from the germline V gene. This CDR3 region has 13 residues. In nucleotides, the CDR3 is TGTGCCAGCAGTCAAACGGGATTGGATACGCAGTATTTT. Protein product: CASSQTGLDTQYF.

This chain joins TRBV6-5 and TRBJ2-2, with TRBD1 as a possible D gene (5 bases). In germline, CDR1 is MNHEY, CDR2 SVGAGI. With 3 bases removed from V and 4 bases from J, the gap between germline ends came to 15 bases. This CDR3 is built from 16 residues. The CDR3: CASSYLGGASTGELFF. The CDR3 region has the DNA TGTGCCAGCAGTTATCTAGGTGGGGCGAGCACCGGGGAGCTGTTTTTT.

The V gene is TRBV28, the J gene TRBJ2-1; 9 nucleotides align to TRBD2. The CDR3 totals 17 residues. The trim removed 7 bases at V and 0 bases at J, leaving 10 bases unmatched. Germline V gene sequence: CDR1 MDHEN, CDR2 SYDVKM. CDR3 amino acids: CASTHPNSGSSYNEQFF. CDR3 coding DNA: TGTGCCAGCACCCACCCTAATAGCGGGAGCTCCTACAATGAGCAGTTCTTC. Using reference TRBV28 and TRBJ2-1 for the parts outside the CDR3, the full variable domain is DVKVTQSSRYLVKRTGEKVFLECVQDMDHENMFWYRQDPGLGLRLIYFSYDVKMKEKGDIPEGYSVSREKKERFSLILESASTNQTSMYLCASTHPNSGSSYNEQFFGPGTRLTVL.

V is TRBV10-2 and J is TRBJ2-7; possibly TRBD1 or TRBD2 for D (5 bases each). The CDR3 is made up of 14 amino acids. Germline V lookup: CDR1 WSHSY, CDR2 SAAADI. Trimming took 9 bases from V and 2 from J, leaving 17 bases between them. The DNA of the CDR3 is TGCGCCAGTTGGGATTCTCGGGGCACCTACGAGCAGTACTTC. This translates into CASWDSRGTYEQYF.

The V and J genes are TRBV11-2 and TRBJ2-7; 7 nucleotides align to TRBD1. CDR1 is SGHAT, CDR2 FQNNGV, per germline. Losses at the gene ends were 4 bases for V and 4 bases for J; bases not matched to a gene: 7. The CDR3 loop spans 14 amino acids. CDR3 amino acids: CASSSPGQFYEQYF. CDR3 sequence (DNA): TGTGCCAGCAGCTCCCCGGGACAGTTTTACGAGCAGTACTTC.

CDR3 loop: CASSLVRLGQRSYNEQFF. The CDR3 DNA sequence: TGTGCCAGCAGCTTAGTAAGGCTCGGACAGCGGTCCTACAATGAGCAGTTCTTC. The chain is built from TRBV11-2 and TRBJ2-1; TRBD1 is a possible D gene (6 bases). The CDR3 extends over 18 amino acids. CDR1 SGHAT and CDR2 FQNNGV come from the germline V gene. Trimming cost V 1 base and J 1 base, with 17 bases left between them.

The V call is TRBV11-2, the J call TRBJ2-7, with 7 bases aligning to TRBD1. Losses at the gene ends were 5 bases for V and 2 bases for J; bases not matched to a gene: 9. The length of the CDR3 is 15 residues. The germline V gene has CDR1 SGHAT and CDR2 FQNNGV. The CDR3 DNA reads as TGTGCCAGCAGCCCCTGGACAGGCTTCCCCTACGAGCAGTACTTC. Translating it yields CASSPWTGFPYEQYF. The whole variable domain, filled in from reference TRBV11-2 and TRBJ2-7, reads EAGVAQSPRYKIIEKRQSVAFWCNPISGHATLYWYQQILGQGPKLLIQFQNNGVVDDSQLPKDRFSAERLKGVDSTLKIQPAKLEDSAVYLCASSPWTGFPYEQYFGPGTRLTVT.

The table lists this clone with a few counts. V and J are TRBV5-4 and TRBJ2-2, with D perhaps matching TRBD2 (6 bases). The CDR3 runs to 15 residues. V was cut by 3 bases and J by 5 bases, with 14 bases left in between. CDR1 SGHNT and CDR2 YYREEE come from the germline V gene (reference sequence). The CDR3 DNA follows: TGTGCCAGCAGCTCCAGGGAACGGGGGACCGGGGAGCTGTTTTTT. It encodes CASSSRERGTGELFF. The full variable domain, rest sourced from reference TRBV5-4 and TRBJ2-2, is ETGVTQSPTHLIKTRGQQVTLRCSSQSGHNTVSWYQQALGQGPQFIFQYYREEENGRGNFPPRFSGLQFPNYSSELNVNALELDDSALYLCASSSRERGTGELFFGEGSRLTVL.

The chain joins TRBV7-2 to TRBJ2-3; D is perhaps TRBD1 or TRBD2 (5 bases each). The CDR3 extends over 17 amino acids. V lost 4 bases and J 0 bases, leaving 17 bases between the germline ends. In germline, CDR1 is SGHTA, CDR2 FQGNSA. CDR3 DNA sequence: TGTGCCAGCAGCTGGGGACCGCCGAGACGTAGCACAGATACGCAGTATTTT. Its translation is CASSWGPPRRSTDTQYF.

This chain connects TRBV6-5 to TRBJ1-2, with 7 positions matching TRBD1. The CDR3 covers 14 residues. The ends lost 6 bases at V and 8 bases at J; junction bases unmatched: 12. Germline-derived CDR1 and CDR2 are MNHEY and SVGAGI. CDR3 in amino acids: CASRPGQDPGGYTF. CDR3 coding DNA: TGTGCCAGCAGGCCCGGACAGGACCCGGGAGGCTACACCTTC.

The V and J genes are TRBV29-1 and TRBJ2-7, with TRBD2 matching 7 bases. The V segment lost 7 bases and the J segment 0 bases; nucleotides outside the gene matches: 12. The V gene's germline CDR1 is SQVTM and CDR2 ANQGSEA. This CDR3 spans 15 amino acids. CDR3 sequence (DNA): TGCAGCGCATGTTCGGGGAGGGGAAGCTCCTACGAGCAGTACTTC. It specifies CSACSGRGSSYEQYF.

The rearrangement joins TRBV19 to TRBJ2-7; 9 nucleotides align to TRBD2. CDR1 is LNHDA and CDR2 is SQIVND in the germline V gene (reference sequence). V gave up 2 bases and J gave up 3 bases; unmatched junction bases: 2. The CDR3 is 14 residues long. The CDR3 loop is CASSIQRGDYEQYF. The CDR3 DNA reads TGTGCCAGTAGTATACAGCGGGGGGACTACGAGCAGTACTTC.

The J gene is TRBJ1-4, the V gene TRBV15, with D unclear. V was cut by 0 bases and J by 0 bases, with 11 bases left in between. The germline CDR1 and CDR2 sequences are LNHNV and YYDKDF (reference sequence). The CDR3 covers 17 residues. The CDR3 reads CATSREKAGTTNEKLFF. CDR3 DNA sequence: TGTGCCACCAGCAGAGAAAAGGCAGGCACAACTAATGAAAAACTGTTTTTT.

The chain uses TRBV14 and TRBJ1-1; the match to TRBD1 covers 7 bases. The CDR3 consists of 14 residues. The germline V gene encodes CDR1 SGHDN and CDR2 FVKESK. The V and J ends lost 0 bases and 7 bases, in that order; junction bases with no gene match: 5. Written as DNA, the CDR3 is TGTGCCAGCAGCCAAGATGACAGGGTCCTTGAAGCTTTCTTT. This encodes CASSQDDRVLEAFF.

The chain has TRBV30 and TRBJ1-3, with a possible D match to TRBD1 (6 bases). CDR3 length: 15 residues. CDR1 is GTSNPN, CDR2 SVGIG, per germline (reference sequence). V was trimmed by 4 bases and J by 4 bases, leaving 17 bases between them. Here the CDR3 reads CAWTPIGGEGNTIYF. CDR3 nucleotides: TGTGCCTGGACCCCCATAGGGGGGGAAGGAAACACCATATATTTT.

Regarding this clone: Other DNA sequences of this sample code for an identical CDR3. The V gene is TRBV2, the J gene TRBJ1-2; 7 bases align to TRBD1. The V gene end was trimmed by 5 bases and the J gene end by 4 bases; junction bases not matched to a gene: 7. This CDR3 is built from 14 residues. Germline values: CDR1 SNHLY, CDR2 FYNNEI. Written as DNA, the CDR3 is TGTGCCAGCAGTCTGGACAGGATTCGCTATGGCTACACCTTC. Amino acid sequence: CASSLDRIRYGYTF.